The clone carrying this T cell receptor beta chain was recorded at least ten times. The data were taken from a study of HIV-infected patients and healthy controls. The repertoire came from unfractionated whole blood and reflected all unsorted peripheral T cells. Reverse transcription used roughly 450 ng RNA and constant-region primers for alpha and beta. Alpha and beta chain libraries were made separately by chain-specific third strand synthesis with multiplexing indices. From the 5' RACE reads, TCRdb called clonotypes with MiXCR, one entry per CDR3 protein. The table has about 15,000 distinct CDR3 sequences, about 5% seen once. This clonotype was obtained from an adult in good health. Material: blood.

The CDR3 DNA follows: TGTGCCAGTAGGGACAGGGCGGCTGCCGGGGAGCTGTTTTTT. It yields the protein CASRDRAAAGELFF. This chain joins TRBV19 and TRBJ2-2; 8 nucleotides match TRBD1. This CDR3 comprises 14 residues. The V gene end was trimmed by 6 bases and the J gene end by 6 bases; junction bases not matched to a gene: 6. The germline V gene has CDR1 LNHDA and CDR2 SQIVND (reference sequence).